This is a list of T cell receptor beta chains from one sample in a study of blood T cell repertoires in COVID-19. Clones were read by immunoSEQ multiplex PCR, and TCRdb kept only the in-frame ones, dropping some. The table records approximately 200,000 clones, roughly four fifths of them present only once. Sequencing input: PBMCs or T cells enriched from blood (not recorded which). The receptors stem from a man aged 35 to 55 who had recovered from COVID-19. Each CDR3 is given with its conserved first and last residue. Rows may omit the clone size; those that give it use once, few, many or a size class.

V,size,J,CDR3
TRBV11-2,-,TRBJ2-1,CASSLDPGQGPSDEQFF
TRBV7-3,-,TRBJ2-3,CASSMTGADTQYF
TRBV27,-,TRBJ1-6,CASRLGAVSNSPLHF
TRBV4-3,-,TRBJ1-2,CASSHVGEGHGYTF
TRBV27,few,TRBJ1-5,CASSRQGNQPQHF
TRBV5-1,-,TRBJ2-7,CATSSGSGVYEQYF
TRBV19,-,TRBJ1-2,CASSIAVGTDFYWGYTF
TRBV28,-,TRBJ1-1,CASRETGGNTEAFF
TRBV10-1,-,TRBJ1-4,CASSAPREGEKLFF
TRBV6-5,-,TRBJ1-6,CASRRQNYNSPLHF
TRBV24-1,-,TRBJ2-1,CATSKGWTNNEQFF
TRBV28,-,TRBJ2-7,CASSPGQAPHF
TRBV5-1,-,TRBJ2-1,CASSLDPGLAGVQFF
TRBV6-2/TRBV6-3,-,TRBJ1-6,CASSPPGQGFSPLHF
TRBV6-5,-,TRBJ1-5,CASSPDRGNQPQHF
TRBV19,-,TRBJ2-1,CASTRGLDDNEQFF
TRBV9,-,TRBJ1-3,CASARQGATSGNTIYF
TRBV7-2,-,TRBJ1-2,CASAASSGTGGGYTF
TRBV28,-,TRBJ2-1,CASSSSPPYNEQFF
TRBV29-1,-,TRBJ1-3,CSGRTGEGNTIYF
TRBV29-1,-,TRBJ2-1,CSVEAHTYNEQFF
TRBV9,-,TRBJ2-7,CASSSPSGTGSYEQYF
TRBV27,-,TRBJ2-2,CATSTGTGELFF
TRBV2,-,TRBJ1-1,CASRAGSGNTEAFF
TRBV3-1/TRBV3-2,few,TRBJ1-2,CASSLGGGGYYGYTF
TRBV7-2,-,TRBJ1-2,CASSLDLLSGYTF
TRBV23-1,-,TRBJ1-2,CASSQSDRPDYGYTF
TRBV28,-,TRBJ2-7,CASMDLDLYEQYF
TRBV28,-,TRBJ2-7,CASSRLQGARYEQYF
TRBV7-3,-,TRBJ1-6,CASRTNNSPLHF
TRBV11-2,-,TRBJ2-2,CASGGTGYTGELFF
TRBV29-1,-,TRBJ1-2,CSGTHQGAGYGYTF
TRBV12-3/TRBV12-4,-,TRBJ1-1,CASSRTEAFF
TRBV6-1,-,TRBJ1-2,CASSEARSNYGYTF
TRBV27,-,TRBJ2-1,CASSQGLAGAVQFF
TRBV7-3,-,TRBJ2-1,CASSTTAGSYNEQFF
TRBV13,-,TRBJ1-1,CASSLAGWSTEAFF
TRBV10-3,-,TRBJ2-2,CAISDSEYRTSGRASSGELFF
TRBV2,-,TRBJ1-6,CASSQKGQGGSYNSPLHF
TRBV7-3,-,TRBJ1-1,CASSLGRAYTEAFF
TRBV28,-,TRBJ1-2,CASSLGAAPANYGYTF
TRBV30,-,TRBJ2-3,CAASGGIIDTQYF
TRBV4-1,-,TRBJ2-1,CASSHYSGSNEQFF
TRBV11-2,-,TRBJ1-1,CASSLRRDSHEAFF
TRBV18,-,TRBJ1-6,CASSPGRVGSPLHF
TRBV24-1,-,TRBJ2-3,CATSERQTSTDTQYF
TRBV19,-,TRBJ2-1,CASSSAGRYNEQFF
TRBV5-1,few,TRBJ1-4,CASSFQGAREKLFF
TRBV25-1,-,TRBJ1-2,CASSEGGSTGALRYGYTF
TRBV7-2,-,TRBJ2-5,CASSLSRLAGGEGETQYF
TRBV6-2/TRBV6-3,-,TRBJ2-1,CASSYRGSQQFF
TRBV7-9,-,TRBJ2-5,CASSLSPAPRQETQYF